This T cell receptor beta chain was recorded in a study of technical replicates of blood from a handful of donors. Sequenced by immunoSEQ multiplex PCR; TCRdb stores in-frame clones only, minus some. The sample lists around 79,000 clones, around 92% seen once, with approximately 0.4% in the top ten. This CDR3 is built from 13 residues. V lost 7 bases to trimming and J lost 6 bases, with 14 bases between them. Germline CDR1 reads SGHRS; CDR2 reads YFSETQ. This TCR came from a human donor in good health. Some clones in this sample may be carry-over from other donors' samples. This chain connects TRBV5-1 to TRBJ2-1; possibly TRBD1 for D (6 bases). Input material: T cells isolated from PBMCs. The CDR3 here is CASYGNRVNEQFF. The DNA for the CDR3 is TGCGCCAGCTATGGAAACAGGGTCAATGAGCAGTTCTTC.